These 14 T cell receptor beta chains originate from one sample sequenced in a study of blood T cell repertoires in COVID-19. This table comes from immunoSEQ multiplex PCR, and its TCRdb copy is limited to in-frame clones, with some not included. This table has 250,000 or so clones, over 75% appearing once. Specimen: PBMCs or T cells enriched from blood (not recorded which). The receptors were sampled from a woman aged 40 to 55 who had been exposed to COVID-19.

The chain combines TRBV21-1 with TRBJ2-1; whether TRBD2, the table's D call, matches the DNA was not checked. TRBV21-1 is a pseudogene locus. The CDR3 contains 14 residues. This CDR3 reads CASSKRGDYNEQFF. CDR3 DNA sequence: TGTGCCAGCAGCAAAAGAGGCGACTACAATGAGCAGTTCTTC.

The gene calls are TRBV28 and TRBJ1-3; 7 bases map to TRBD1. In germline, CDR1 is MDHEN, CDR2 SYDVKM. The CDR3 totals 17 residues. V trimming: 3 bases; J trimming: 0 bases; junction bases outside the gene matches: 8. The DNA of the CDR3 is TGTGCCAGCAGTTTGTCCGGACAGGCCTTCTCTGGAAACACCATATATTTT. It codes for CASSLSGQAFSGNTIYF.

V usage is TRBV4-1 and J usage is TRBJ2-1; maybe TRBD1 (5 bases). Trimming pared 4 bases from V and 6 bases from J, leaving 13 bases between. Germline CDR1 MGHRA, CDR2 YSYEKL. The CDR3 contains 14 residues. The chain's CDR3 is CASSPRTQVNEQFF. The CDR3 region has the DNA TGCGCCAGCAGCCCACGAACACAGGTCAATGAGCAGTTCTTC.

In its sample, this clone was seen a few times. The genes are TRBV4-3 and TRBJ2-7, with 9 bases lining up with TRBD2. This CDR3 region has 15 residues. Germline CDR1 and CDR2: LGHNA and YSLEER. V was pared by 1 base and J by 5 bases, with 6 bases of the junction left unmatched. CDR3 sequence (DNA): TGCGCCAGCAGCCAAGCTAGCGGGGCCCTTCACGAGCAGTACTTC. It is translated as CASSQASGALHEQYF.

The gene calls are TRBV28 and TRBJ1-1, with TRBD1 as a possible D gene (6 bases). With 6 bases removed from V and 0 bases from J, the gap between germline ends came to 14 bases. Germline CDR1 is MDHEN and CDR2 is SYDVKM. CDR3 length equals 15 residues. The CDR3 bases are TGTGCCAGCAGGCCCCTAGACAGGATGAACACTGAAGCTTTCTTT. It is translated as CASRPLDRMNTEAFF.

J is TRBJ1-3 and V is TRBV28, with D perhaps TRBD1 (6 bases). CDR1 is MDHEN, CDR2 SYDVKM, per germline. V was cut by 6 bases and J by 1 base, with 10 bases left in between. This CDR3 has 14 amino acids. As DNA, the CDR3 is TGTGCCAGCAGCACTACAGGGTCTGGAAACACCATATATTTT. Translation: CASSTTGSGNTIYF.

V is TRBV7-3 and J is TRBJ1-1; possibly TRBD1 for D (6 bases). Germline V CDR1 and CDR2: SGHTA, FQGTGA. V shed 2 bases and J shed 6 bases, with 16 bases lying between them. CDR3 size: 15 residues. The CDR3 sequence is CASSLSGAGMSEAFF. For the CDR3, the DNA is TGTGCCAGCAGCTTATCAGGGGCCGGAATGTCTGAAGCTTTCTTT. Together with reference TRBV7-3 and TRBJ1-1, the CDR3 gives the full variable domain: GAGVSQTPSNKVTEKGKYVELRCDPISGHTALYWYRQSLGQGPEFLIYFQGTGAADDSGLPNDRFFAVRPEGSVSTLKIQRTERGDSAVYLCASSLSGAGMSEAFFGQGTRLTVV.

The genes are TRBV5-4 and TRBJ1-2; tentatively, D is TRBD1 (6 bases). Germline V CDR1 and CDR2: SGHNT, YYREEE (reference sequence). Trimming pared 4 bases from V and 1 base from J, leaving 17 bases between. This CDR3 contains 16 residues. The CDR3 protein is CASSIRGAGLNYGYTF. The CDR3 DNA follows: TGTGCCAGCAGCATCCGGGGGGCAGGGCTTAACTATGGCTACACCTTC.

The chain carries TRBV7-6 and TRBJ2-2; 12 nucleotides align to TRBD2. V lost 2 bases and J lost 3; bases outside the gene matches: 7. The germline V gene encodes CDR1 SGHVS and CDR2 FNYEAQ. This CDR3 region has 18 residues. CDR3 loop: CASSLWLAGGLDTGELFF. CDR3 sequence (DNA): TGTGCCAGCAGCTTATGGCTAGCGGGAGGGCTGGACACCGGGGAGCTGTTTTTT.

The V gene is TRBV3-1 (or the pseudogene TRBV3-2), the J gene TRBJ2-1; 9 positions match TRBD2. Germline V gives CDR1 LGHDT, CDR2 YNNKEL (reference sequence). CDR3 length equals 14 residues. Losses at the gene ends were 7 bases for V and 0 bases for J; bases not matched to a gene: 1. The CDR3 loop is CASMRGGSYNEQFF. CDR3 nucleotides: TGTGCCAGCATGCGGGGGGGCTCCTACAATGAGCAGTTCTTC.

The chain combines TRBV11-3 with TRBJ1-1; unclear D gene. This CDR3 spans 14 amino acids. V was clipped by 8 bases and J by 5 bases, with 18 bases between them. Germline V gene data show CDR1 as SGHNT and CDR2 as YENEEA. CDR3 nucleotide sequence: TGTGCCAGCGGGCCGTACTTGACGGGGACTGAAGCTTTCTTT. Protein product: CASGPYLTGTEAFF. Filled out from reference TRBV11-3 and TRBJ1-1, the complete variable domain reads EAGVVQSPRYKIIEKKQPVAFWCNPISGHNTLYWYLQNLGQGPELLIRYENEEAVDDSQLPKDRFSAERLKGVDSTLKIQPAELGDSAVYLCASGPYLTGTEAFFGQGTRLTVV.

The V gene is TRBV7-2, the J gene TRBJ2-1; D is ambiguous. CDR1 SGHTA and CDR2 FQGNSA come from the germline V gene. The CDR3 runs 14 residues. Trimming stripped 6 bases from V and 4 bases from J, with 13 bases between. CDR3 nucleotides: TGTGCCAGCAGTCGCAACTACCTTTACAATGAGCAGTTCTTC. It yields the protein CASSRNYLYNEQFF.

This clone was observed a few times. The rearrangement links TRBV30 to TRBJ2-7; TRBD2 matches 10 bases. The CDR3 sequence is 13 residues long. Per the germline V gene, CDR1 is GTSNPN and CDR2 is SVGIG (reference sequence). With 6 bases clipped from V and 3 bases from J, the junction kept 5 bases outside the gene matches. The CDR3 sequence is CACWPSGSYEQYV. CDR3 in DNA: TGTGCCTGTTGGCCTAGCGGGAGCTACGAGCAGTACGTC.

This sequence joins TRBV5-4 and TRBJ2-5; D possibly corresponds to TRBD2 (6 bases). CDR3 length: 15 residues. CDR1 SGHNT and CDR2 YYREEE come from the germline V gene (reference sequence). V was clipped by 4 bases and J by 0 bases, with 13 bases between them. The DNA of the CDR3 is TGTGCCAGCAGCGCCGGGACTCTGTACCAAGAGACCCAGTACTTC. It yields the protein CASSAGTLYQETQYF.